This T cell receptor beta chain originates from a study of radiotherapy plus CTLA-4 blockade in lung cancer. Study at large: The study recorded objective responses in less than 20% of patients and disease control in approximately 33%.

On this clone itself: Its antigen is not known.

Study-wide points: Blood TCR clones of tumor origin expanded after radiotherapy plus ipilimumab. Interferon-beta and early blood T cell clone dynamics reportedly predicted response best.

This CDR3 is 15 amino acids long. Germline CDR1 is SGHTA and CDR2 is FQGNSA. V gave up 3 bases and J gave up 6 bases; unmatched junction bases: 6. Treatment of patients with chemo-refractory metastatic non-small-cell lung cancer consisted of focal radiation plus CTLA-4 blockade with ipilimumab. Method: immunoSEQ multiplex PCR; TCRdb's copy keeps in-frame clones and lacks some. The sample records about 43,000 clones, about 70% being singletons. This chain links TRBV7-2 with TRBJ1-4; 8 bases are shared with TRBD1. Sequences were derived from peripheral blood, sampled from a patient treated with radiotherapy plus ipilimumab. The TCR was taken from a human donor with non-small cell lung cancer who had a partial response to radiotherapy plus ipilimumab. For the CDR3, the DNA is TGTGCCAGCAGCTTCAGGGGACAGGCGTATGAAAAACTGTTTTTT. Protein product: CASSFRGQAYEKLFF.